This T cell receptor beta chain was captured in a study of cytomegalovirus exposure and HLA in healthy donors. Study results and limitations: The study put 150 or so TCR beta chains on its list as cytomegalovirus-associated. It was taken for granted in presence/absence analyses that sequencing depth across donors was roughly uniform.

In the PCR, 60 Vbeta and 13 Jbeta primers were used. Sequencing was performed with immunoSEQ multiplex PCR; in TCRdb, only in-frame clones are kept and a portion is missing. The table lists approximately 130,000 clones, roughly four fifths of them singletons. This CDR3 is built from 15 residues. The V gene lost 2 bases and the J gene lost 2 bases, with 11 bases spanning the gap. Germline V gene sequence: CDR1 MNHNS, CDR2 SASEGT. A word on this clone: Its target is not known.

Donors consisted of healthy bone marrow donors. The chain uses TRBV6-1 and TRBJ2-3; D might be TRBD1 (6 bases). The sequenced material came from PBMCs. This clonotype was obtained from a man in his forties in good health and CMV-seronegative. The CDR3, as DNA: TGTGCCAGCAGTGAATCCCGGGACAACACAGATACGCAGTATTTT. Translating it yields CASSESRDNTDTQYF.